Many counts were recorded for the clone carrying this T cell receptor (beta chain). What it recognizes is unknown. The CDR3 runs to 17 residues. CDR1 is SGHVS and CDR2 is FQNEAQ in the germline V gene. J gave up 0 bases and V 5 bases, and 11 bases lay outside the gene matches. This sample stems from a study of T cells after yellow fever vaccination. Study context: The SMART-Seq v4 Ultra Low Input method served to prepare the low-cell-number fractions.

Broader study findings: Sorted repertoires could include abundant contaminating clonotypes from bulk cells.

Generation of TCR cDNA used 5'RACE template switching (which added a universal primer site and UMIs). TCRdb re-derived calls from the 5' RACE reads in MiXCR, one entry per CDR3 protein. The table lists a few hundred thousand distinct CDR3 sequences, roughly 4.3% of them singletons. This clonotype originated in a man younger than 35 who received the YFV17D yellow fever vaccine. The J gene is TRBJ2-5, the V gene TRBV7-8, with 8 nucleotides matching TRBD2. The sample in question was PBMCs, obtained 5 days after the yellow fever booster vaccination. CDR3 sequence (DNA): TGTGCCAGCAGCCGGACTAGCACTGCCCCGTACCAAGAGACCCAGTACTTC. This translates into CASSRTSTAPYQETQYF.